Listed here are 18 T cell receptor beta chains from one sample, sequenced in a study of blood T cell repertoires in COVID-19. Libraries were prepared by immunoSEQ multiplex PCR; TCRdb keeps only in-frame clonotypes and omits some of them. Of around 84,000 clones listed, about 80% were seen once; the top ten hold 5% to 6%. The source material was peripheral blood. The receptors originated from a man aged 45-65 years with active or convalescent COVID-19.

The genes are TRBV21-1 and TRBJ1-5; the D call of TRBD1 is as the table states it, not checked on the DNA. TRBV21-1 is given as a pseudogene. This CDR3 is built from 19 residues. The CDR3 region is CASSKGYLRGPLINQPQHF. The CDR3 nucleotides read TGTGCCAGCAGCAAGGGGTACCTAAGGGGGCCCCTAATAAATCAGCCCCAGCATTTT.

The chain joins TRBV11-1 to TRBJ2-1, with a weak D call TRBD1 (6 bases). Trimming cost V 6 bases and J 5 bases, with 11 bases left between them. The germline CDR1 and CDR2 sequences are SGHAT and FQDESV (reference sequence). This CDR3 has 13 amino acids. DNA for the CDR3: TGTGCCAGCAGACTCGGACAGCACAATGAGCAGTTCTTC. Encoded protein: CASRLGQHNEQFF.

The rearrangement joins TRBV2 to TRBJ2-5, with D tentatively TRBD1 (5 bases). V was cut by 4 bases and J by 2 bases, with 8 bases left in between. Looked up from germline, CDR1 is SNHLY and CDR2 is FYNNEI. The CDR3 runs 13 residues. The CDR3 nucleotides read TGTGCCAGCAGTGTGGGGCAGCAAGAGACCCAGTACTTC. Translating it yields CASSVGQQETQYF. The full variable domain, rest sourced from reference TRBV2 and TRBJ2-5, is EPEVTQTPSHQVTQMGQEVILRCVPISNHLYFYWYRQILGQKVEFLVSFYNNEISEKSEIFDDQFSVERPDGSNFTLKIRSTKLEDSAMYFCASSVGQQETQYFGPGTRLLVL.

This chain uses TRBV5-1 with TRBJ1-1, with 9 bases identical to TRBD1. This CDR3 region has 13 residues. J was trimmed by 3 bases and V by 4 bases; bases with no gene match: 1. Germline V gene lookup returns CDR1 SGHRS and CDR2 YFSETQ. The CDR3 DNA reads as TGCGCCAGCAGCCGGACAGGGGACACTGAAGCTTTCTTT. It specifies CASSRTGDTEAFF.

The chain uses TRBV7-2 and TRBJ2-3, with 8 bases fitting TRBD2. V gave up 3 bases and J gave up 2 bases; unmatched junction bases: 7. The V gene's germline CDR1 is SGHTA and CDR2 FQGNSA. This CDR3 spans 16 amino acids. Here the CDR3 reads CASSFDSGLDTDTQYF. CDR3 sequence (DNA): TGTGCCAGCAGCTTTGATTCGGGACTAGACACAGATACGCAGTATTTT. The variable domain in full, completed from reference TRBV7-2 and TRBJ2-3, reads GAGVSQSPSNKVTEKGKDVELRCDPISGHTALYWYRQSLGQGLEFLIYFQGNSAPDKSGLPSDRFSAERTGGSVSTLTIQRTQQEDSAVYLCASSFDSGLDTDTQYFGPGTRLTVL.

The chain joins TRBV12-3 or TRBV12-4 to TRBJ2-5, with D perhaps TRBD2 (7 bases). Trimming pared 7 bases from V and 5 bases from J, leaving 14 bases between. The CDR3 is 13 amino acids. Here the CDR3 DNA reads TGTGCCAGCAATGTGGGGGGGCAGGAGACCCAGTACTTC. It yields the protein CASNVGGQETQYF.

The chain couples TRBV12-5 to TRBJ1-4, with 8 nucleotides matching TRBD1. Germline assignment: CDR1 LGHNT and CDR2 FRNRAP. Trimming cost V 5 bases and J 7 bases; bases outside gene matches: 6. The CDR3 has 14 residues. In DNA form, the CDR3 reads TGTGCTAGTGGTGTAGGGACAGGCGGTGAAAAACTGTTTTTT. Translated, it gives CASGVGTGGEKLFF.

V gene TRBV9 combines with J gene TRBJ2-5; TRBD2 agrees at 10 bases. This CDR3 has 17 amino acids. The junction had 12 bases not matched to a gene; V was cut back by 3 bases and J by 4 bases. CDR1 is SGDLS and CDR2 is YYNGEE in the germline V gene. The CDR3 DNA follows: TGTGCCAGCAGCGGGGAACAGCGGGGGGGCCTGGGAGAGACCCAGTACTTC. Protein sequence: CASSGEQRGGLGETQYF.

The chain recombines TRBV5-6 with TRBJ1-5; 7 nucleotides agree with TRBD1. CDR1 and CDR2 from the germline V gene are SGHDT and YYEEEE. This CDR3 has 13 amino acids. V lost 4 bases, J lost 5 bases, and 3 bases stayed unmatched. Here the CDR3 reads CASSSGQDQPQHF. The CDR3 bases are TGTGCCAGCAGCAGCGGACAGGATCAGCCCCAGCATTTT.

This clone has a count of ten or more. The V and J genes are TRBV30 and TRBJ2-7, with TRBD1 matching over 11 bases. The CDR3 covers 13 residues. V shed 5 bases and J 8 bases; nucleotides not matched to a gene: 8. The V gene's germline CDR1 is GTSNPN and CDR2 SVGIG (reference sequence). The CDR3 nucleotides read TGTGCCTGGGGGGACAGGGGGTTCTCCCAGCAGTACTTC. It is translated as CAWGDRGFSQQYF.

The genes are TRBV18 and TRBJ2-5; 7 bases are a match to TRBD1. Germline V lookup: CDR1 KGHSH, CDR2 LQKENI. The length of the CDR3 is 16 residues. J lost 5 bases, V lost 4 bases, and 13 bases had no gene match. CDR3 in DNA: TGTGCCAGCTCACGAGGTCCCGACAGGGCGAGGGAGACCCAGTACTTC. This translates into CASSRGPDRARETQYF.

This clone showed up just a few times. This chain connects TRBV19 to TRBJ1-1; no firm D call. Trimming removed 2 bases from V and 5 bases from J, with 6 bases in between. The CDR3 sequence is 12 residues long. Germline values: CDR1 LNHDA, CDR2 SQIVND (reference sequence). CDR3 in amino acids: CASSIWATEAFF. CDR3 sequence (DNA): TGTGCCAGTAGTATATGGGCTACTGAAGCTTTCTTT.

This clone showed up just a few times. This chain uses TRBV2 with TRBJ1-2; D not certain. Germline CDR1 SNHLY, CDR2 FYNNEI. CDR3 length: 13 amino acids. Trimming stripped 4 bases from V and 2 bases from J, with 8 bases between. The CDR3 region has the DNA TGTGCCAGCAGTGGAACGGGGAACTATGGCTACACCTTC. Translated: CASSGTGNYGYTF.

The chain recombines TRBV19 with TRBJ1-3; TRBD1 is a possible D gene (5 bases). Per germline, CDR1 LNHDA and CDR2 SQIVND (reference sequence). V was trimmed by 6 bases and J by 9 bases, leaving 12 bases between them. This CDR3 has 12 residues. The CDR3: CASSRQTSTIYF. The DNA of the CDR3 is TGTGCCAGTAGCAGACAGACTAGCACCATATATTTT.

This chain joins TRBV28 and TRBJ2-5; 12 bases map to TRBD2. Unmatched junction bases numbered 8, after V lost 8 bases and J lost 1 base. Germline CDR1 and CDR2: MDHEN and SYDVKM. This CDR3 spans 16 amino acids. The CDR3 loop reads CASGYPLAGGQETQYF. As DNA, the CDR3 is TGTGCCAGCGGGTATCCACTAGCGGGGGGCCAAGAGACCCAGTACTTC.

The chain recombines TRBV9 with TRBJ1-2; D is perhaps TRBD1 (5 bases). CDR3 size: 14 residues. Germline V lookup: CDR1 SGDLS, CDR2 YYNGEE. The V end lost 4 bases, the J end lost 4 bases, and 14 bases lay between the germline ends. This chain's CDR3 is CASSPGGGAYGYTF. CDR3 coding DNA: TGTGCCAGCAGCCCAGGAGGAGGGGCCTATGGCTACACCTTC.

The sample holds a few counts of this clone. In DNA, the CDR3 is TGTGCCAGCAGCCGACAACTAGCCCGGGGACGCGAGCAGTACTTC. This encodes CASSRQLARGREQYF. The J gene is TRBJ2-7, the V gene TRBV11-2; D perhaps matches TRBD2 (6 bases). The CDR3 is 15 residues long. The V end lost 5 bases, the J end lost 6 bases, and 20 bases lay between the germline ends. CDR1 and CDR2 (germline): SGHAT, FQNNGV.

In this sample, this clone turned up a few times. The chain employs TRBV4-1 and TRBJ2-5; 10 nucleotides match TRBD2. CDR3 length equals 17 residues. Germline CDR1 is MGHRA and CDR2 is YSYEKL. Trimming took 4 bases from V and 5 from J; bases not matched to a gene: 13. The CDR3 loop is CASSLGSGLAARETQYF. CDR3 DNA: TGCGCCAGCAGCCTCGGGAGCGGACTAGCGGCCCGGGAGACCCAGTACTTC.